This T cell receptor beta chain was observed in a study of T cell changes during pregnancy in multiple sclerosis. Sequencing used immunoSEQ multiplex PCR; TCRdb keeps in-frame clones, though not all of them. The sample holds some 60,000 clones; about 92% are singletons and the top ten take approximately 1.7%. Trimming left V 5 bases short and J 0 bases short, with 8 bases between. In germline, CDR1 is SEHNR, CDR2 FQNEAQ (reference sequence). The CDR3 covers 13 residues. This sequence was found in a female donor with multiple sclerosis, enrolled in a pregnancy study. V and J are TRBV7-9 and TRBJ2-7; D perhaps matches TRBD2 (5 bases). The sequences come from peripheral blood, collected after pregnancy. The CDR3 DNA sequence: TGTGCCAGCAGCCCGGACTTCTCCTACGAGCAGTACTTC. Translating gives CASSPDFSYEQYF.